This T cell receptor beta chain was profiled in a study of T cell responses to AZD1222 COVID-19 vaccine listed by TCRdb under 2021. For the wider study: AZD1222 recipients whose second dose came at about 4 weeks and those whose second dose came at about 12 weeks were combined into one group, since spike-specific TCR depth and breadth did not differ between the two schedules. TCR sequencing covered 230 to 250 trial participants: roughly 200 given two doses of AZD1222 and about 26 given two doses of MenACWY control vaccine. Trial participants were enrolled into age subgroups of 18-55, 56-69 and 70-plus years, which contained 148, 28 and 57 TCR-sequenced participants, respectively.

According to the study, the label for this sample's time point signals: baseline before first vaccination. The vaccinee samples were drawn from two UK trials, COV001 and COV002, one of which was a single-blind randomized controlled phase 2/3 trial testing AZD1222 (ChAdOx1 nCoV-19) in healthy adults. Trial participant PBMC samples were collected at day 0 and day 28 after the second dose for TCRbeta chain sequencing. The paper's findings and limits, for the study overall: CD4 TCRs associated with the vaccine covered the entire spike protein, and the dominant responses were in regions 160-218 and 743-854. Epitopes outside the regions mutated in the B.1.351 and B.1.1.7 variants were reportedly recognized by nearly half of the unique spike-specific TCRs. Because no samples from the day 14 peak response were available, repertoires could be characterized only after the peak T cell response. A significant rise in spike-specific TCR breadth and depth was observed after two AZD1222 doses relative to day 0 and relative to MenACWY recipients. Conclusions about previously exposed vaccinees are limited because only six or seven AZD1222 recipients were SARS-CoV-2 seropositive at baseline. In the small 56-69-year group, the increase in depth fell short of significance, most likely because of low power. Participants were mostly white British, with more females than males. The authors suggested clonal diversity may have been underestimated.

Remarks on this clone: Its binding antigen is unknown. No much larger clone is present one base from it, and per-base qualities are unavailable.

CDR1 SNHLY and CDR2 FYNNEI are derived from the germline V gene. Including the terminal cysteine and phenylalanine, the CDR3 comprises 12 residues. CDR3 DNA only is kept here, 36 bases in frame from base 1. V is cut by 7 bases and J by 4 bases, and the space between the germline ends is 9 bases. The CDR3 regions of human TCRbeta chains were analyzed by immunosequencing. Under the source paper's analysis protocol: Repertoire TCRs were checked for matches against a reference library of SARS-CoV-2-specific TCRs that had been generated using the MIRA antigen-specificity platform. Breadth meant the fraction of unique TCRs that were SARS-CoV-2-associated, whereas depth meant the fraction of total T cells that were SARS-CoV-2-associated. Using the MIRA data, each spike-specific TCR was assigned both to the spike region to which the TCR was reactive and to a CD4 or CD8 class. Log10-transformed breadth and depth values were compared by one-way ANOVA with Sidak's multiple comparisons tests. In its TCRdb copy, this immuneACCESS table keeps in-frame sequences only and misses some clones. Where compared with another copy, unresolved V genes explain less than half of these, and the others have no known cause. V, J and clone size are those of that table, while D and trimming were read from the DNA. The sample table contains over 150,000 clones; only one count was recorded for around 92% of them. 10% of the sample comes from the top ten.

The sequence is built from TRBV2 and TRBJ2-3, with no confident D gene call. The specimen comprised peripheral blood, sampled on day 0 of AZD1222 vaccination. The sequence was obtained from an adult in good health. In nucleotides, the sequence is TGTGCCAGCATGATAGGTGCAGATACGCAGTATTTT. The encoded protein is CASMIGADTQYF.